This T cell receptor (beta chain) stems from a study of long-term antiretroviral therapy in people with HIV. Study overall: The 2015 immediate-ART recommendation came about a decade after the earliest samples.

The CDR3 consists of 11 residues. The germline V and J ends were trimmed by 4 bases and 7 bases, with 8 bases remaining between them. CDR1 DFQATT and CDR2 SNEGSKA come from the germline V gene (reference sequence). With survey level as its setting, the immunoSEQ assay was v3.0. Data came from immunoSEQ multiplex PCR; TCRdb stores just in-frame clones and leaves some out. The table has 35,000 to 40,000 clones, 94% seen once. A note on this clone: What it recognizes is unknown.

General study results and limits: The blood, collected between about 2003 and 2017, was possibly taken under older ART regimens. HIV repertoire CDR3 lengths ranged less widely than those of controls.

The source is a woman between 45 and 60 years old with HIV. This chain links TRBV20-1 with TRBJ2-1; D gene unclear. The specimen comprised unsorted PBMCs, sampled 4.1 years after starting antiretroviral therapy. CDR3 DNA: TGCAGTGCTAAAGAGTGGAATGAGCAGTTCTTC. It translates to CSAKEWNEQFF.